The source of this T cell receptor beta chain is a study of cytomegalovirus exposure and HLA in healthy donors (dated by TCRdb to the late 2010s). About the investigation overall: The 550 to 750 repertoires of the first cohort and the 110 or so validation repertoires were produced on the same platform, according to a later analysis. The study was designed to test whether signatures of past pathogen exposure could be identified by cataloging public T cell receptors. In addition to the first cohort of 666 subjects, a separate validation cohort of 120 different subjects was used. High-throughput TCR immunosequencing, statistical association of individual TCRs with disease status, and machine learning were combined to predict cytomegalovirus infection status. What the study reported, not specific to this receptor: A few of the identified cytomegalovirus-associated TCR beta chains were confirmed in vitro to be specific for cytomegalovirus antigens. A later analysis found that TCRs clustered in the first cohort also tended to co-occur in the 120 or so validation repertoires, with 94% of cluster scores above 0. A total of 150 or so TCR beta chains were listed by the study as associated with cytomegalovirus. It was suggested by the authors that the approach could potentially be generalized to other disease states and immunological phenotypes. A later analysis lacked HLA typing for the validation cohort, so it scored co-occurrence in that cohort across all 120 or so repertoires. Across donors, most TCR sequences were observed very rarely, whereas some public TCRs were present in many individuals. The classifier was reported to diagnose cytomegalovirus status with high specificity and sensitivity in both the original cohort and the validation cohort.

The germline V gene encodes CDR1 SGHRS and CDR2 YFSETQ. V gives up 2 bases and J gives up 3 bases, and the segment between their germline ends measures 6 bases. The CDR3 holds 12 amino acids from the cysteine to the phenylalanine. Only the CDR3 DNA stays, 36 bases, in frame from base 1. Separate from the approximately 700-subject first cohort, the validation cohort of 95 to 150 subjects was the group to which the donors belonged. For this clone: Its antigen is unknown. No base qualities exist here, and no much larger clone lies one base off it.

Preparation of the library involved the immunoSEQ multiplex PCR assay. On the authors' methods: A statistical classification framework was built for diagnosing cytomegalovirus status from the catalog of TCR beta chain sequences. Drawn from immuneACCESS, this table holds only the in-frame rearrangements with V and J called that TCRdb kept. Clones are partly lost; checked studies trace under half to an unresolved V gene and leave the rest unexplained. The D gene and trimming were derived from the DNA, and the V and J assignments and clone size from that table. Within this sample are about 260,000 clones, with 90% of them counted one time only. The ten largest clonotypes hold 3% to 3.5% of the sample.

The chain is assembled from TRBV5-1 and TRBJ2-7; the D gene is unclear. This clonotype was obtained from a woman in her twenties or thirties in good health and CMV-seronegative. Source material: PBMCs. CDR3 sequence: CASSFTLYEQYF. The nucleotide sequence reads as follows: TGCGCCAGCAGCTTCACGCTCTACGAGCAGTACTTC.